Listed below are T cell receptor beta chains from one sample, sequenced in a study of control samples from healthy donors and cancer patients. Sequencing used immunoSEQ multiplex PCR; TCRdb keeps in-frame clones, though not all of them. Of 11,000 to 15,000 clones in the sample, about 72% were seen once. What was sequenced was formalin-fixed, paraffin-embedded tissue. The source is a female donor with lung cancer. The CDR3 runs from the conserved cysteine through the conserved F or W. Each record gives: J gene, D gene, V gene, clone size, CDR3 protein, CDR3 DNA. A D gene is named only where the DNA matches it firmly. Part of the rows lack a size; the others show once, few, many or a class for expanded clones.

j_call: TRBJ1-2; d_call: TRBD1; v_call: TRBV6-5; clone_size: .; cdr3_aa: CASSMGQGFGYTF; cdr3_nt: TGTGCCAGCAGTATGGGACAGGGTTTTGGCTACACCTTC
j_call: TRBJ1-1; d_call: .; v_call: TRBV9; clone_size: .; cdr3_aa: CASSVGPGMNTEAFF; cdr3_nt: TGTGCCAGCAGCGTAGGCCCGGGAATGAACACTGAAGCTTTCTTT
j_call: TRBJ1-6; d_call: .; v_call: TRBV5-1; clone_size: .; cdr3_aa: CASSAGPTNSPLHF; cdr3_nt: TGCGCCAGCAGCGCGGGACCGACAAATTCACCCCTCCACTTT
j_call: TRBJ1-3; d_call: .; v_call: TRBV9; clone_size: .; cdr3_aa: CASSAEGIGNTIYF; cdr3_nt: TGTGCCAGCAGCGCTGAAGGGATAGGAAACACCATATATTTT
j_call: TRBJ1-4; d_call: .; v_call: TRBV7-9; clone_size: few; cdr3_aa: CASSLVLWSPDEKLFF; cdr3_nt: TGTGCCAGCAGCTTAGTGTTGTGGAGCCCGGATGAAAAACTGTTTTTT
j_call: TRBJ2-3; d_call: TRBD2; v_call: TRBV5-1; clone_size: .; cdr3_aa: CASSLEPSGIGGTQYF; cdr3_nt: TGCGCCAGCAGCTTGGAACCTAGCGGGATCGGGGGTACGCAGTATTTT
j_call: TRBJ2-6; d_call: .; v_call: TRBV19; clone_size: .; cdr3_aa: CASSPLRQTSGANVLTF; cdr3_nt: TGTGCCAGTAGTCCACTCCGACAAACCTCTGGGGCCAACGTCCTGACTTTC
j_call: TRBJ2-5; d_call: .; v_call: TRBV9; clone_size: .; cdr3_aa: CASSAHLGPLETQYF; cdr3_nt: TGTGCCAGCAGCGCCCACCTCGGGCCACTAGAGACCCAGTACTTC
j_call: TRBJ1-2; d_call: TRBD1; v_call: TRBV3-1/TRBV3-2; clone_size: .; cdr3_aa: CASSQEETGRGYTF; cdr3_nt: TGTGCCAGCAGCCAAGAAGAGACAGGGCGGGGCTACACCTTC
j_call: TRBJ1-6; d_call: .; v_call: TRBV6-5; clone_size: .; cdr3_aa: CASRGRPLNSPLHF; cdr3_nt: TGTGCCAGCAGGGGGAGACCATTAAATTCACCCCTCCACTTT
j_call: TRBJ2-3; d_call: TRBD2; v_call: TRBV7-9; clone_size: .; cdr3_aa: CASSLFLAGTDTQYF; cdr3_nt: TGTGCCAGCAGCTTATTCCTAGCGGGCACAGATACGCAGTATTTT
j_call: TRBJ1-4; d_call: TRBD1; v_call: TRBV18; clone_size: .; cdr3_aa: CASSPPQGAAEKLFF; cdr3_nt: TGTGCCAGCTCACCACCGCAGGGGGCAGCTGAAAAACTGTTTTTT
j_call: TRBJ1-2; d_call: TRBD1; v_call: TRBV5-1; clone_size: once; cdr3_aa: CASTERTGGRRGGYTF; cdr3_nt: TGCGCCAGCACCGAGAGGACAGGGGGCCGAAGAGGTGGCTACACCTTC
j_call: TRBJ2-5; d_call: .; v_call: TRBV29-1; clone_size: .; cdr3_aa: CSVHTPPQETQYF; cdr3_nt: TGCAGCGTTCACACTCCCCCACAAGAGACCCAGTACTTC
j_call: TRBJ1-3; d_call: .; v_call: TRBV7-9; clone_size: few; cdr3_aa: CASSLGLSSGNTIYF; cdr3_nt: TGTGCCAGCAGCTTAGGACTGAGCTCTGGAAACACCATATATTTT
j_call: TRBJ2-3; d_call: .; v_call: TRBV27; clone_size: once; cdr3_aa: CASSLQGMADTQYF; cdr3_nt: TGTGCCAGCAGTTTACAGGGGATGGCAGATACGCAGTATTTT
j_call: TRBJ2-7; d_call: .; v_call: TRBV7-9; clone_size: .; cdr3_aa: CASSLAPSKSSYEQYF; cdr3_nt: TGTGCCAGCAGCTTAGCCCCCTCAAAGAGCTCCTACGAGCAGTACTTC
j_call: TRBJ2-1; d_call: .; v_call: TRBV15; clone_size: .; cdr3_aa: CATLGTDNEQFF; cdr3_nt: TGTGCCACTCTCGGGACCGACAATGAGCAGTTCTTC
j_call: TRBJ2-3; d_call: TRBD1; v_call: TRBV27; clone_size: .; cdr3_aa: CASSSGQGSTDTQYF; cdr3_nt: TGTGCCAGCAGTTCGGGACAGGGATCGACAGATACGCAGTATTTT
j_call: TRBJ1-5; d_call: TRBD1; v_call: TRBV11-2; clone_size: .; cdr3_aa: CASSLTGVGNQPQHF; cdr3_nt: TGTGCCAGTAGTCTTACAGGGGTAGGCAATCAGCCCCAGCATTTT
j_call: TRBJ1-5; d_call: TRBD1; v_call: TRBV18; clone_size: once; cdr3_aa: CASSLGQGSGQPQHF; cdr3_nt: TGTGCCAGCTCACTTGGACAGGGGTCGGGGCAGCCCCAGCATTTT
j_call: TRBJ1-1; d_call: TRBD1; v_call: TRBV6-4; clone_size: .; cdr3_aa: CASSSTPGQGEAFF; cdr3_nt: TGTGCCAGCAGCTCCACTCCTGGACAGGGTGAAGCTTTCTTT
j_call: TRBJ2-7; d_call: .; v_call: TRBV3-1/TRBV3-2; clone_size: .; cdr3_aa: CASSSRSGSYEQYF; cdr3_nt: TGTGCCAGCAGCTCACGTTCAGGTTCCTACGAGCAGTACTTC
j_call: TRBJ2-3; d_call: .; v_call: TRBV11-2; clone_size: .; cdr3_aa: CASSWAGDSTDTQYF; cdr3_nt: TGTGCCAGCAGCTGGGCCGGGGATAGCACAGATACGCAGTATTTT
j_call: TRBJ2-3; d_call: TRBD2; v_call: TRBV6-5; clone_size: .; cdr3_aa: CASSSRRGGGQYF; cdr3_nt: TGTGCCAGCAGTTCCCGCCGAGGCGGGGGGCAGTATTTT
j_call: TRBJ1-1; d_call: .; v_call: TRBV4-2; clone_size: .; cdr3_aa: CASRPPMGTEAFF; cdr3_nt: TGTGCCAGCAGGCCCCCTATGGGCACTGAAGCTTTCTTT
j_call: TRBJ1-3; d_call: .; v_call: TRBV5-1; clone_size: .; cdr3_aa: CASSAGSSRNTIYF; cdr3_nt: TGCGCCAGCAGCGCAGGGAGCTCTAGAAACACCATATATTTT
j_call: TRBJ1-1; d_call: .; v_call: TRBV27; clone_size: .; cdr3_aa: CASLGGGRHSTEAFF; cdr3_nt: TGTGCCAGCCTTGGCGGGGGGAGGCACAGCACTGAAGCTTTCTTT
j_call: TRBJ2-3; d_call: .; v_call: TRBV5-1; clone_size: .; cdr3_aa: CASSFTGGSTDTQYF; cdr3_nt: TGCGCCAGCAGCTTCACGGGTGGGAGCACAGATACGCAGTATTTT
j_call: TRBJ2-7; d_call: TRBD2; v_call: TRBV7-2; clone_size: .; cdr3_aa: CASSLPGLAGAREQYF; cdr3_nt: TGTGCCAGCAGCTTACCGGGACTAGCGGGAGCTCGCGAGCAGTACTTC
j_call: TRBJ1-2; d_call: .; v_call: TRBV15; clone_size: .; cdr3_aa: CATSRDYPIGGYGYTF; cdr3_nt: TGTGCCACCAGCAGAGACTACCCTATAGGGGGGTATGGCTACACCTTC
j_call: TRBJ2-7; d_call: .; v_call: TRBV7-2; clone_size: .; cdr3_aa: CASSLERTGNYEQYF; cdr3_nt: TGTGCCAGCAGCTTAGAACGGACGGGGAACTACGAGCAGTACTTC
j_call: TRBJ2-1; d_call: TRBD2; v_call: TRBV6-5; clone_size: .; cdr3_aa: CASSYSTGGRIEQFF; cdr3_nt: TGTGCCAGCAGTTACAGCACGGGGGGGCGTATTGAGCAGTTCTTC
j_call: TRBJ1-2; d_call: .; v_call: TRBV14; clone_size: .; cdr3_aa: CASSPGTDYGYIF; cdr3_nt: TGTGCCAGCAGCCCCGGGACGGACTATGGCTACATCTTC
j_call: TRBJ2-3; d_call: TRBD2; v_call: TRBV6-2/TRBV6-3; clone_size: few; cdr3_aa: CASSGSTSGTTDTQYF; cdr3_nt: TGTGCCAGCAGTGGTTCAACTAGCGGGACCACAGATACGCAGTATTTT
j_call: TRBJ2-7; d_call: TRBD1; v_call: TRBV7-2; clone_size: .; cdr3_aa: CASSLMGQGVHEQYF; cdr3_nt: TGTGCCAGCAGCTTAATGGGACAGGGGGTCCACGAGCAGTACTTC
j_call: TRBJ1-2; d_call: .; v_call: TRBV18; clone_size: .; cdr3_aa: CASSPTQLLYGYTF; cdr3_nt: TGTGCCAGCTCACCCACCCAACTCCTATATGGCTACACCTTC
j_call: TRBJ1-6; d_call: .; v_call: TRBV6-5; clone_size: .; cdr3_aa: CASSYRGGGNSPLHF; cdr3_nt: TGTGCCAGCAGTTATCGCGGGGGTGGAAATTCACCCCTCCACTTT
j_call: TRBJ2-6; d_call: .; v_call: TRBV5-1; clone_size: few; cdr3_aa: CASSLDSGANVLTF; cdr3_nt: TGCGCCAGCAGCTTGGATTCTGGGGCCAACGTCCTGACTTTC
j_call: TRBJ2-1; d_call: TRBD2; v_call: TRBV7-8; clone_size: .; cdr3_aa: CASSKGGLAGGYNEQFF; cdr3_nt: TGTGCCAGCAGCAAAGGGGGCTTAGCGGGGGGGTACAATGAGCAGTTCTTC
j_call: TRBJ2-1; d_call: TRBD2; v_call: TRBV7-3; clone_size: .; cdr3_aa: CTSSLRRGTSGVSYNEQFF; cdr3_nt: TGTACCAGCAGCTTAAGAAGGGGGACTAGCGGGGTCTCCTACAATGAGCAGTTCTTC
j_call: TRBJ1-5; d_call: .; v_call: TRBV18; clone_size: once; cdr3_aa: CASSPAGQPQHF; cdr3_nt: TGTGCCAGCTCACCGGCAGGCCAGCCCCAGCATTTT
j_call: TRBJ1-1; d_call: .; v_call: TRBV9; clone_size: .; cdr3_aa: CASSFQREANTEAFF; cdr3_nt: TGTGCCAGCAGCTTCCAAAGAGAGGCGAACACTGAAGCTTTCTTT
j_call: TRBJ1-1; d_call: TRBD1; v_call: TRBV29-1; clone_size: .; cdr3_aa: CSVAPGQGLLDEAFF; cdr3_nt: TGCAGCGTTGCCCCGGGACAGGGACTATTGGATGAAGCTTTCTTT
j_call: TRBJ2-3; d_call: .; v_call: TRBV7-9; clone_size: once; cdr3_aa: CASSSLTDTQYF; cdr3_nt: TGTGCCAGCAGCTCACTCACAGATACGCAGTATTTT
j_call: TRBJ1-6; d_call: TRBD1; v_call: TRBV7-2; clone_size: few; cdr3_aa: CASRPGTGMGPLHF; cdr3_nt: TGTGCCAGCAGGCCCGGGACAGGGATGGGACCCCTCCACTTT
j_call: TRBJ1-1; d_call: .; v_call: TRBV20-1; clone_size: .; cdr3_aa: CSANGGAEAFF; cdr3_nt: TGCAGTGCTAACGGTGGGGCCGAAGCTTTCTTT
j_call: TRBJ2-7; d_call: .; v_call: TRBV6-2/TRBV6-3; clone_size: medium-sized; cdr3_aa: CASSQLGQGQFRGGPKGGEQYF; cdr3_nt: TGTGCCAGCAGCCAACTAGGACAGGGTCAATTCCGCGGGGGGCCGAAAGGTGGAGAGCAGTACTTC
j_call: TRBJ2-7; d_call: .; v_call: TRBV7-2; clone_size: .; cdr3_aa: CASSLTVGDYEQYF; cdr3_nt: TGTGCCAGCAGCTTAACGGTGGGAGACTACGAGCAGTACTTC
j_call: TRBJ1-2; d_call: .; v_call: TRBV5-1; clone_size: .; cdr3_aa: CASSPSMRTGYGYTF; cdr3_nt: TGCGCCAGCAGCCCGAGCATGAGGACCGGCTATGGCTACACCTTC
j_call: TRBJ2-3; d_call: .; v_call: TRBV7-3; clone_size: .; cdr3_aa: CASSSGRQGDTQYF; cdr3_nt: TGTGCCAGCAGCTCCGGTCGCCAGGGAGATACGCAGTATTTT
j_call: TRBJ1-4; d_call: .; v_call: TRBV4-1; clone_size: .; cdr3_aa: CASSQGLQGNEKLFF; cdr3_nt: TGCGCCAGCAGCCAAGGACTACAAGGAAATGAAAAACTGTTTTTT
j_call: TRBJ1-5; d_call: .; v_call: TRBV5-6; clone_size: .; cdr3_aa: CASSFWLGGSSNQPQHF; cdr3_nt: TGTGCCAGCAGCTTCTGGCTAGGGGGTAGTAGCAATCAGCCCCAGCATTTT
j_call: TRBJ2-5; d_call: TRBD2; v_call: TRBV7-9; clone_size: .; cdr3_aa: CASTPGGGATETQYF; cdr3_nt: TGTGCCAGCACCCCTGGCGGGGGGGCGACGGAGACCCAGTACTTC
j_call: TRBJ2-5; d_call: TRBD2; v_call: TRBV6-5; clone_size: .; cdr3_aa: CASRAGGARAQYF; cdr3_nt: TGTGCCAGCAGAGCGGGGGGGGCCAGGGCCCAGTACTTC
j_call: TRBJ1-1; d_call: TRBD1; v_call: TRBV5-1; clone_size: .; cdr3_aa: CASSGQGWNTEAFF; cdr3_nt: TGCGCCAGCAGCGGACAGGGTTGGAACACTGAAGCTTTCTTT